One and the same sample provided the 26 T cell receptor beta chains below, sequenced in a study of blood T cell repertoires in COVID-19. Produced via immunoSEQ multiplex PCR; TCRdb's table is partial and in-frame only. This sample has 150,000 to 200,000 clones, with approximately 82% found just once. The sample was peripheral blood. The receptors stem from a woman aged 80 or older with acute or convalescent COVID-19.

The V gene is TRBV5-1, the J gene TRBJ1-2; D remains unclear. The germline CDR1 and CDR2 sequences are SGHRS and YFSETQ. Trimming took 2 bases from V and 0 from J, leaving 8 bases between them. This CDR3 is built from 14 residues. This chain's CDR3 is CASSFETPNYGYTF. In DNA form, the CDR3 reads TGCGCCAGCAGCTTTGAAACACCTAACTATGGCTACACCTTC.

This sequence joins TRBV4-1 and TRBJ2-1, with a possible D match to TRBD2 (6 bases). The V end lost 4 bases, the J end lost 3 bases, and 7 bases lay between the germline ends. The CDR3 covers 13 residues. Germline CDR1 reads MGHRA; CDR2 reads YSYEKL. The CDR3 coding sequence is TGCGCCAGCAGCCCGGGGGACTACAATGAGCAGTTCTTC. Amino acids: CASSPGDYNEQFF.

This clone occurred many times. The junction does not match germline at one end; this may be a read error. V usage is TRBV5-4 and J usage is TRBJ2-5, with 11 bases that match TRBD2. Germline CDR1 is SGHNT and CDR2 is YYREEE (reference sequence). The CDR3 has 14 residues. The CDR3 here is CASSFLAGGSTSDF. The CDR3 DNA sequence: TGTGCCAGCAGCTTTCTAGCGGGAGGATCCACTTCCGACTTC.

The rearrangement joins TRBV19 to TRBJ1-6; a possible D gene is TRBD1 (5 bases). The CDR3 length is 12 residues. Trimming removed 6 bases at V and 8 bases at J, with 8 bases between. Germline assignment: CDR1 LNHDA and CDR2 SQIVND (reference sequence). In DNA form, the CDR3 reads TGTGCCAGTAGCCTAGGGGATTCACCCCTCCACTTT. Protein product: CASSLGDSPLHF.

This rearrangement joins TRBV15 to TRBJ2-1; 10 bases map to TRBD2. Germline V gene data show CDR1 as LNHNV and CDR2 as YYDKDF (reference sequence). The CDR3 is made up of 15 amino acids. J lost 1 base, V lost 5 bases, and 2 bases had no gene match. As DNA, the CDR3 is TGTGCCACCAGCGTTAGCGGGAGGTCCTACAATGAGCAGTTCTTC. This sequence encodes CATSVSGRSYNEQFF.

A single count supports this clone. The V and J genes are TRBV6-1 and TRBJ1-6, with TRBD1 identical over 8 bases. Germline V gives CDR1 MNHNS, CDR2 SASEGT. This CDR3 has 17 residues. The ends lost 3 bases at V and 7 bases at J; junction bases unmatched: 11. The CDR3, as DNA: TGTGCCAGCAGTGAGTCCCCCGACAGGGGCGGGAATTCACCCCTCCACTTT. Translation: CASSESPDRGGNSPLHF.

In its sample, this clone was seen a few times. The V gene is TRBV7-9, the J gene TRBJ2-1; TRBD2 agrees at 10 bases. The CDR3 runs to 15 residues. Germline V gene lookup returns CDR1 SEHNR and CDR2 FQNEAQ (reference sequence). After removal of 3 bases from V and 7 bases from J, the junction contained 6 bases not matched to a gene. The CDR3 region is CASSLDSGRGNEQFF. CDR3 sequence (DNA): TGTGCCAGCAGCTTGGACAGCGGGAGGGGGAATGAGCAGTTCTTC.

J is TRBJ2-7 and V is TRBV5-4; D is possibly TRBD1 (6 bases). The CDR3 is 15 amino acids. V was trimmed by 4 bases and J by 0 bases, leaving 14 bases between them. Germline CDR1 is SGHNT and CDR2 is YYREEE (reference sequence). CDR3 region: CASSPDSASSYEQYF. CDR3 nucleotide sequence: TGTGCCAGCAGCCCGGACAGCGCGAGCTCCTACGAGCAGTACTTC.

This chain connects TRBV5-4 to TRBJ1-2; maybe TRBD1 (6 bases). Germline CDR1 SGHNT, CDR2 YYREEE (reference sequence). There are 15 residues in the CDR3. V was cut by 1 base and J by 0 bases, with 10 bases left in between. CDR3 DNA: TGTGCCAGCAGCTTGTACAGGGCAGCTAACTATGGCTACACCTTC. Protein: CASSLYRAANYGYTF.

J is TRBJ2-2 and V is TRBV5-6; maybe TRBD1 (5 bases). Trimming cost V 5 bases and J 5 bases, with 10 bases left between them. The germline V gene has CDR1 SGHDT and CDR2 YYEEEE. The CDR3 runs to 13 residues. CDR3 DNA sequence: TGTGCCAGCAGGGTGGGGCGAACCGGGGAGCTGTTTTTT. Translation gives CASRVGRTGELFF.

The V and J genes are TRBV11-2 and TRBJ2-7; perhaps TRBD2 as D (5 bases). Germline-derived CDR1 and CDR2 are SGHAT and FQNNGV. CDR3 size: 16 residues. Between the trimmed V and J ends, which lost 1 base and 0 bases, there was a span of 13 bases. The DNA of the CDR3 is TGTGCCAGCAGCTTAGTACCGGGAATTAGCTCCTACGAGCAGTACTTC. Its translation: CASSLVPGISSYEQYF. Complete variable domain (other parts from reference TRBV11-2 and TRBJ2-7): EAGVAQSPRYKIIEKRQSVAFWCNPISGHATLYWYQQILGQGPKLLIQFQNNGVVDDSQLPKDRFSAERLKGVDSTLKIQPAKLEDSAVYLCASSLVPGISSYEQYFGPGTRLTVT.

This clone was detected only once. V is TRBV7-9 and J is TRBJ1-2, with a weak D call TRBD1 (5 bases). The V end lost 7 bases, the J end lost 6 bases, and 15 bases lay between the germline ends. This CDR3 contains 13 residues. Germline CDR1 SEHNR, CDR2 FQNEAQ (reference sequence). This chain's CDR3 is CASNPAGGHGYTF. The CDR3 DNA reads as TGTGCCAGCAACCCCGCGGGGGGACATGGCTACACCTTC. The full variable domain, with the rest looked up from reference TRBV7-9 and TRBJ1-2, is DTGVSQNPRHKITKRGQNVTFRCDPISEHNRLYWYRQTLGQGPEFLTYFQNEAQLEKSRLLSDRFSAERPKGSFSTLEIQRTEQGDSAMYLCASNPAGGHGYTFGSGTRLTVV.

About this clone: Other DNA sequences in this specimen translate into the identical CDR3. The chain uses TRBV5-1 and TRBJ1-2; D is perhaps TRBD1 (6 bases). The CDR3 is made up of 14 amino acids. Trimming stripped 7 bases from V and 0 bases from J, with 13 bases between. Germline V lookup: CDR1 SGHRS, CDR2 YFSETQ. The CDR3 loop reads CASGLDSPNYGYTF. CDR3 DNA sequence: TGCGCCAGCGGCCTGGACAGCCCTAACTATGGCTACACCTTC.

The gene calls are TRBV5-5 and TRBJ2-1; 10 bases align to TRBD2. The length of the CDR3 is 13 residues. Trimming at V came to 3 bases and at J to 10 bases, leaving 4 bases not matched to a gene. The germline CDR1 and CDR2 sequences are SGHKS and YYEKEE (reference sequence). CDR3 sequence reads: CASSSGTSVEQFF. DNA of the CDR3: TGTGCCAGCAGCTCTGGGACTAGCGTGGAGCAGTTCTTC. The full variable domain, in which reference TRBV5-5 and TRBJ2-1 provide the parts outside the CDR3, is DAGVTQSPTHLIKTRGQQVTLRCSPISGHKSVSWYQQVLGQGPQFIFQYYEKEERGRGNFPDRFSARQFPNYSSELNVNALLLGDSALYLCASSSGTSVEQFFGPGTRLTVL.

The rearrangement uses TRBV9 and TRBJ2-3; possibly TRBD2 for D (6 bases). Trimming removed 0 bases from V and 4 bases from J, with 15 bases in between. Germline-derived CDR1 and CDR2 are SGDLS and YYNGEE. The CDR3 is 16 amino acids. This chain's CDR3 is CASSVAPGEGADTQYF. DNA of the CDR3: TGTGCCAGCAGCGTAGCCCCGGGAGAGGGAGCAGATACGCAGTATTTT.

The chain has TRBV4-1 and TRBJ2-7; 10 bases map to TRBD2. The CDR3 consists of 17 residues. Per germline, CDR1 MGHRA and CDR2 YSYEKL. The junction had 9 bases not matched to a gene; V was cut back by 2 bases and J by 2 bases. CDR3: CASSQRLAGGLAYEQYF. The CDR3 DNA is TGCGCCAGCAGCCAAAGACTAGCGGGTGGCCTCGCCTACGAGCAGTACTTC.

J is TRBJ2-2 and V is TRBV18, with 7 bases aligning to TRBD1. The CDR3 is made up of 16 amino acids. CDR1 is KGHSH and CDR2 is LQKENI in the germline V gene. V lost 0 bases to trimming and J lost 4 bases; unmatched junction nucleotides: 5. The CDR3 loop is CASSPPETGSTGELFF. The CDR3 DNA sequence: TGTGCCAGCTCACCACCAGAGACAGGGAGCACCGGGGAGCTGTTTTTT.

V and J are TRBV9 and TRBJ2-1; 9 bases line up with TRBD2. Germline V gene sequence: CDR1 SGDLS, CDR2 YYNGEE. With V trimmed by 4 bases and J by 6 bases, 8 bases remained unmatched. CDR3 size: 15 residues. CDR3 protein: CASSWGSGSFNEQFF. As DNA, the CDR3 is TGTGCCAGCAGCTGGGGTAGCGGGAGCTTCAATGAGCAGTTCTTC.

V and J are TRBV9 and TRBJ1-3; D uncertain. The CDR3 is 16 amino acids. V shed 0 bases and J shed 2 bases, with 12 bases lying between them. Germline V gene sequence: CDR1 SGDLS, CDR2 YYNGEE. The CDR3 sequence: CASSVADPRAGNTIYF. CDR3 coding DNA: TGTGCCAGCAGCGTAGCGGACCCGAGGGCTGGAAACACCATATATTTT.

V gene TRBV6-5 combines with J gene TRBJ2-3; a weak D match, TRBD2 (6 bases). CDR3 size: 15 residues. Germline loops: CDR1 MNHEY, CDR2 SVGAGI. V lost 7 bases to trimming and J lost 0 bases, with 14 bases between them. The CDR3 reads CASTKVAASTDTQYF. CDR3 coding DNA: TGTGCCAGCACTAAAGTAGCGGCTAGCACAGATACGCAGTATTTT.

The CDR3 protein is CASSYSGRAVNYEQYF. CDR3 bases: TGTGCCAGCAGTTACTCTGGGCGGGCGGTCAACTACGAGCAGTACTTC. The chain recombines TRBV6-2 or TRBV6-3 with TRBJ2-7; a possible D gene is TRBD2 (5 bases). Germline V gives CDR1 MNHEY, CDR2 SVGEGT. This CDR3 spans 16 amino acids. Trimming took off 0 bases at V and 3 bases at J, with 15 bases between the two ends.

This chain uses TRBV30 with TRBJ1-2, with D unresolved. The V gene lost 0 bases and the J gene lost 1 base, with 9 bases spanning the gap. Looked up from germline, CDR1 is GTSNPN and CDR2 is SVGIG (reference sequence). CDR3 length: 14 residues. The CDR3 DNA reads as TGTGCCTGGAGTGTCCCCATGTTTAACTATGGCTACACCTTC. This translates into CAWSVPMFNYGYTF.

This chain connects TRBV6-2 or TRBV6-3 to TRBJ2-1, with 12 bases matching TRBD2. CDR3 length equals 15 residues. Trimming cost V 6 bases and J 5 bases; bases outside gene matches: 5. CDR1 MNHEY and CDR2 SVGEGT come from the germline V gene. The DNA of the CDR3 is TGTGCCAGCAGGCCTAGCGGGAGGGGAAACAATGAGCAGTTCTTC. This translates into CASRPSGRGNNEQFF.

The genes are TRBV19 and TRBJ1-5, with TRBD1 matching over 7 bases. J was trimmed by 9 bases and V by 6 bases; bases with no gene match: 14. The germline gives CDR1 LNHDA, CDR2 SQIVND (reference sequence). The CDR3 has 15 amino acids. The CDR3 nucleotides are TGTGCCAGTAGAAGTTCGCAGGGGGATTTGACGCCCCAGCATTTT. The encoded protein is CASRSSQGDLTPQHF.

Only one count was recorded for this clone. The chain is built from TRBV7-9 and TRBJ2-7; 7 nucleotides line up with TRBD1. V dropped 5 bases and J dropped 4; count of bases not matched to a gene: 8. Germline CDR1 and CDR2: SEHNR and FQNEAQ (reference sequence). The CDR3 is 14 amino acids. The CDR3 loop reads CASSRQTGLYEQYF. CDR3 in DNA: TGTGCCAGCAGCCGACAGACAGGGTTATACGAGCAGTACTTC.

The genes are TRBV9 and TRBJ2-1; 10 nucleotides match TRBD2. The CDR3 length is 15 residues. Trimming at V came to 0 bases and at J to 9 bases, leaving 6 bases not matched to a gene. CDR1 and CDR2 from the germline V gene are SGDLS and YYNGEE. The CDR3 sequence: CASSVVTSGMGEQFF. CDR3 DNA: TGTGCCAGCAGCGTAGTTACTAGCGGGATGGGTGAGCAGTTCTTC.